This note documents a single T cell receptor beta chain sequence. Using immunoSEQ multiplex PCR, the repertoire was profiled, and TCRdb retains in-frame clones only, with some absent. Seen here are some 11,000 clones, approximately 85% observed once, and the top ten hold around 3.6%. The rectum was sampled with one to two pinch biopsies at colonoscopy. The data are from a study of pediatric ulcerative colitis. This CDR3 has 11 amino acids. Trimming stripped 7 bases from V and 6 bases from J, with 10 bases between. The germline gives CDR1 SQVTM, CDR2 ANQGSEA. The TCR comes from a girl between 5 and 17 years old who was a control in a study of pediatric ulcerative colitis. Sequenced sample: gut tissue. The chain employs TRBV29-1 and TRBJ1-5; TRBD1 is a possible D gene (6 bases). This CDR3 reads CSGADSQPQHF. CDR3 DNA: TGCAGCGGTGCGGACAGTCAGCCCCAGCATTTT.